The T cell receptor beta chain described here comes from a study of beta chain features in type 1 diabetes. As for the study in general: Age and gender were similar between patients and healthy donors, as were cell yields. Study-wide results and caveats: In every one of the four CD4+ subsets, TCRB CDR3s were moderately but significantly shorter in Type 1 diabetes patients. PCR may have favored shorter templates equally in patients and controls.

Sorted populations all exceeded 98% purity. With regard to this clone: Its antigen remains unidentified.

Reverse transcription of all isolated RNA meant that expressed TCRB transcripts were sequenced. Here immunoSEQ multiplex PCR was the method, and the copy in TCRdb shows in-frame clones only, minus some. Of 200,000 to 250,000 clones in the sample, roughly 14% were seen once. The V gene end was trimmed by 7 bases and the J gene end by 8 bases; junction bases not matched to a gene: 12. The germline V gene has CDR1 LNHDA and CDR2 SQIVND (reference sequence). The CDR3 is 17 amino acids. The origin of this receptor is a woman aged 40 to 50 in good health. The V call is TRBV19, the J call TRBJ1-6, with 12 bases that match TRBD1. Sequences were obtained from naive CD4+ T cells from blood. CDR3 nucleotides: TGTGCCAGTACGGGACAGGGGGCGCGATGGGGTTATTCACCCCTCCACTTT. This encodes CASTGQGARWGYSPLHF. The whole variable domain, filled in from reference TRBV19 and TRBJ1-6, reads DGGITQSPKYLFRKEGQNVTLSCEQNLNHDAMYWYRQDPGQGLRLIYYSQIVNDFQKGDIAEGYSVSREKKESFPLTVTSAQKNPTAFYLCASTGQGARWGYSPLHFGNGTRLTVT.